This is a list of T cell receptor beta chains from one sample in a study. In TCRdb, the reads were re-called with MiXCR into one record per CDR3 protein. The table shows fewer than 250 distinct CDR3 sequences, with less than 40% occurring only once. Material: CD8+ T cells (not recorded whether cultured). These receptors were taken from a female donor. Both conserved end residues are part of each CDR3. A D gene is named only where the DNA matches it firmly. Part of the rows lack a size; the others show once, few, many or a class for expanded clones.

j_call | cdr3_length | clone_size | d_call | v_call | cdr3_nt | cdr3_aa
TRBJ2-4 | 17 | large | . | TRBV28 | TGTGCCAGCAGTTTCGCGGGGACAGCAAATGCCAAAAACATTCAGTACTTC | CASSFAGTANAKNIQYF
TRBJ1-2 | 15 | large | TRBD1 | TRBV10-3 | TGTGCCATCAGCCCAGGACAGGGAATAGGCTATGGCTACACCTTC | CAISPGQGIGYGYTF
TRBJ1-1 | 14 | medium-sized | . | TRBV12-3/TRBV12-4 | TGTGCCAGCAGTTTTGGCGGGGGGTACAGGGAAGCTTTCTTT | CASSFGGGYREAFF
TRBJ2-1 | 14 | few | . | TRBV28 | TGTGCCAGCAGTTCATCGGACGGAGACAATGAGCAGTTCTTC | CASSSSDGDNEQFF
TRBJ1-1 | 14 | medium-sized | . | TRBV6-1 | TGTGCCAGCAGTGGTAATTGGGAGGTCGGTGAAGCTTTCTTT | CASSGNWEVGEAFF
TRBJ2-7 | 14 | medium-sized | TRBD1 | TRBV28 | TGTGCCAGCAGAGCTACAGGGGATCTCTACGAGCAGTACTTC | CASRATGDLYEQYF
TRBJ2-5 | 13 | few | . | TRBV15 | TGTGCCACCAGCAGCGTGGGCGCGCAGACCCAGTACTTC | CATSSVGAQTQYF
TRBJ2-7 | 16 | large | TRBD2 | TRBV15 | TGTGCCACCAGCCTGGGGACTAGCGGGAGGGCGAGCGAGCAGTACTTC | CATSLGTSGRASEQYF
TRBJ2-5 | 17 | large | TRBD2 | TRBV27 | TGTGCCAGCAGTTTATTAGGGACTAGCGGGCCCCGGGAGACCCAGTACTTC | CASSLLGTSGPRETQYF
TRBJ2-1 | 16 | . | . | TRBV28 | TGTGCCAGCAGTGAATATGCGGGACGGTCCTACAGTGAGCAGTTCTTC | CASSEYAGRSYSEQFF
TRBJ2-7 | 13 | . | . | TRBV19 | TGTACCAGTAGTATCCGGAACGCCTACGTGCAGTACTTC | CTSSIRNAYVQYF
TRBJ2-5 | 14 | large | TRBD2 | TRBV20-1 | TGCAGTGCTAGTCCCGCTAGCGGGGAAGAGACCCAGTACTTC | CSASPASGEETQYF
TRBJ2-7 | 16 | . | . | TRBV19 | TGTGCCAGTAGTATCTTTGTGGGGGCGCTTAGCGACGAGCAGTACTTC | CASSIFVGALSDEQYF
TRBJ1-5 | 15 | medium-sized | . | TRBV20-1 | TGCAGTGGTGGAAGGGGTGAAACTTGCAATCAGCCCCAGCATTTT | CSGGRGETCNQPQHF
TRBJ2-7 | 13 | . | . | TRBV19 | TGCGCCAGTAGTATACGATCTTCCTGCGAGCAGTACTTC | CASSIRSSCEQYF
TRBJ1-3 | 14 | few | . | TRBV2 | TGTGCCAGCAGTGGACTCAGCTCTGGAAACACCATATATTTT | CASSGLSSGNTIYF
TRBJ2-4 | 16 | large | TRBD2 | TRBV7-9 | TGTGCCAGCAGCTTAACTAGCGGGACGGTTAAAAACATTCAGTACTTC | CASSLTSGTVKNIQYF
TRBJ1-5 | 15 | large | . | TRBV21-1 | TGTGCCAGCAGCAAAGTAGGGACAGTCGATCAGCCCCAGCATTTT | CASSKVGTVDQPQHF
TRBJ2-3 | 13 | . | . | TRBV19 | TGTGCCAGTAGTTTCTATAGCACAGATACGCAGTATTTT | CASSFYSTDTQYF
TRBJ2-4 | 17 | few | TRBD1 | TRBV28 | TGTGCCAGCAGTTTCGTGGGGACAGCAAGTGCCAAAAACATTCAGTACTTC | CASSFVGTASAKNIQYF
TRBJ2-1 | 16 | few | TRBD2 | TRBV7-2 | TGTGCCAGCAGCTTAGTGACTAGCGGGAGCTACAATGAGCAGTTCTTC | CASSLVTSGSYNEQFF
TRBJ2-7 | 15 | medium-sized | . | TRBV6-1 | TGTGCCGTGAACCTAGGGGACAACCTGGCCGACGAGCAGTACTTC | CAVNLGDNLADEQYF
TRBJ1-5 | 14 | . | . | TRBV19 | TGTGCCTGTAGTACCAGTGGGGCGAATCAGCCCCAACATTTT | CACSTSGANQPQHF
TRBJ2-1 | 16 | medium-sized | . | TRBV2 | TGTGCCAGCACAGAGTGGACAGCTCTCTCCTACAATGAGCAGTTCTTC | CASTEWTALSYNEQFF
TRBJ2-2 | 11 | medium-sized | . | TRBV12-3/TRBV12-4 | TGTGCCAGCACGGGGGCCGGGGAGCTGTTTTTT | CASTGAGELFF
TRBJ2-1 | 14 | . | . | TRBV28 | TGTGCCAGCAGTTCATCGGACGGAGACAATGGGCAGTTCTTC | CASSSSDGDNGQFF
TRBJ2-1 | 16 | large | TRBD2 | TRBV20-1 | TGCAGTGCTAGAGATACTAGCGGGAGGGCCATGGATGAGCAGTTCTTC | CSARDTSGRAMDEQFF
TRBJ1-2 | 12 | large | TRBD1 | TRBV27 | TGTGCCAGCAGAACAGGGGCCCGGGGCTACACCTTC | CASRTGARGYTF
TRBJ2-7 | 13 | . | . | TRBV19 | TGTGCTAGTAGTATTAGGAGCTCCTACGATCAGTACTTC | CASSIRSSYDQYF
TRBJ2-3 | 13 | few | . | TRBV19 | TGTGCCAGTAGTATAGGAAGCACAGATACGCAGTATTTT | CASSIGSTDTQYF
TRBJ2-2 | 17 | medium-sized | TRBD2 | TRBV27 | TGTGCCAGCAGTTTATATTCGGGGGGGCGGAACACCGGGGAGCTGTTTTTT | CASSLYSGGRNTGELFF
TRBJ2-7 | 13 | hyperexpanded | . | TRBV19 | TGTGCCAGTAGTAGCCGGGCAGTCGACGAGCAGTACTTC | CASSSRAVDEQYF
TRBJ2-1 | 16 | . | TRBD2 | TRBV7-2 | TGTGCCAGCAGCTTAGCGACTAGCGGGAGCTACAATGAGCAGTTCTTC | CASSLATSGSYNEQFF
TRBJ1-2 | 11 | large | TRBD1 | TRBV29-1 | TGCAGCGCCGAACGACAGGGTGGCTACACCTTC | CSAERQGGYTF
TRBJ2-3 | 14 | . | . | TRBV19 | TGTGCCGGTAGTGTATTTAGTGGAGTGGATACGCAGTATTTT | CAGSVFSGVDTQYF
TRBJ2-2 | 14 | large | TRBD1 | TRBV10-3 | TGTGCCATCGCCGGACAGGGAAACACCGGGGAGCTGTTTTTT | CAIAGQGNTGELFF